The T cell receptor beta chain described here comes from a study of Ad26.COV2.S vaccination and SARS-CoV-2 variants. Study-wide results and caveats: Vaccine recipients showed a spike-specific TCR breadth that was higher than in placebo recipients.

The germline V gene encodes CDR1 SGDLS and CDR2 YYNGEE. J lost 2 bases, V lost 3 bases, and 4 bases had no gene match. This CDR3 spans 15 amino acids. The sample's treatment: some 20 received Ad26.COV2.S at low or high dose, single or two shots; a few received placebo; per-sample allocation not given. All samples were drawn on day 63, counting from the first vaccine or placebo injection. Boston provided a donor who was an adult aged 18-55 years. Participants' vaccine, an Ad26 vector, delivered Wuhan-strain SARS-CoV-2 spike. Repertoires were generated with immunoSEQ multiplex PCR, while TCRdb's copy carries only in-frame clones and drops some. This sample has about 350,000 clones; roughly 90% occur once, and the top ten carry 6.4%. A word on this clone: Antigen specificity is unknown.

This chain joins TRBV9 and TRBJ2-3, with 9 bases aligning to TRBD1. The sample consisted of peripheral blood, taken in a trial of Ad26.COV2.S vaccine versus placebo. The TCR was taken from a person between 18 and 65 years old who received the Ad26.COV2.S COVID-19 vaccine or a placebo. The CDR3 DNA sequence: TGTGCCAGCAGCGCCGGGACAGGGACCACAGATACGCAGTATTTT. The encoded protein is CASSAGTGTTDTQYF.